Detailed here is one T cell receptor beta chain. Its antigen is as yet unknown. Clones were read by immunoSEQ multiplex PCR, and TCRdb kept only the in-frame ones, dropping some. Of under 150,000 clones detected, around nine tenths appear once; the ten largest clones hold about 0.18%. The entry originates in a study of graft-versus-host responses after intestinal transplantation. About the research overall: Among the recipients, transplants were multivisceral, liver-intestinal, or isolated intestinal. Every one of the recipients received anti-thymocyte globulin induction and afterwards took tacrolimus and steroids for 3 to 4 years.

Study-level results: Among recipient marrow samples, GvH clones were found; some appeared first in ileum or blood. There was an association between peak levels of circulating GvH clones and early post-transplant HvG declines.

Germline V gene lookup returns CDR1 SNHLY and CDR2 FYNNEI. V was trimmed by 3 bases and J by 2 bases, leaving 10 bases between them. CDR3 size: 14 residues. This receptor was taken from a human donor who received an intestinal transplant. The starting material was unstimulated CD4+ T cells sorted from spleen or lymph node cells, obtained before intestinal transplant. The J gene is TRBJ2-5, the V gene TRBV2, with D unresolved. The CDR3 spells CASSEVSVQETQYF. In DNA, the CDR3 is TGTGCCAGCAGTGAGGTGTCAGTTCAAGAGACCCAGTACTTC.